The text below deals with one TCR beta chain. Its antigen remains unidentified. This CDR3 comprises 13 residues. Germline V gene data show CDR1 as KGHSH and CDR2 as LQKENI. Trimming took 3 bases from V and 1 from J, leaving 6 bases between them. These data come from a study of neoadjuvant nivolumab and ipilimumab in lung cancer. The repertoire was sequenced with immunoSEQ multiplex PCR; TCRdb's copy has only in-frame clones and lacks some. This sample yields around 17,000 clones, of which roughly three quarters are seen a single time; roughly 8% belongs to the top ten. Study-level findings and limits: TCR richness and clonality were higher in tumors than adjacent uninvolved lung. From pretherapy to surgery, tumor richness and clonality rose with dual therapy.

This TCR was sampled from an adult with non-small cell lung cancer. V usage is TRBV18 and J usage is TRBJ1-1; D is undetermined. Sequencing used tumor tissue, obtained after neoadjuvant nivolumab, alone or with ipilimumab, at or shortly before surgery. The CDR3 nucleotides read TGTGCCAGCTCACCCGGTCGGAACACTGAAGCTTTCTTT. Its translation: CASSPGRNTEAFF.